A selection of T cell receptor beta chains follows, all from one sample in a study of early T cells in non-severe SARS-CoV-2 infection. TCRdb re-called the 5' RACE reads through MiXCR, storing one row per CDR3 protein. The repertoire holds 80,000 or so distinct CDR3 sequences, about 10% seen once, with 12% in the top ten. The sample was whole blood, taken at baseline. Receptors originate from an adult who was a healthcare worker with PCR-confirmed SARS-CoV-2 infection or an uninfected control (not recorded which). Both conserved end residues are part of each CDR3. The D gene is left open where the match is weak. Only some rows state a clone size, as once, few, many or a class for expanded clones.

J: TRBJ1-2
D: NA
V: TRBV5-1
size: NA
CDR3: CASSATVDGRYTF
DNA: TGCGCCAGCAGCGCAACAGTGGACGGCCGCTACACCTTC

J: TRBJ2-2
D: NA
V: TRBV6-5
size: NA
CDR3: CASSFLTGELFF
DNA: TGTGCCAGCAGTTTCCTCACCGGGGAGCTGTTTTTT

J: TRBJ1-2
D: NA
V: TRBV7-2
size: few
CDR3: CASSFQRASDYGYTF
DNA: TGTGCCAGCAGCTTCCAAAGGGCCTCCGACTATGGCTACACCTTC

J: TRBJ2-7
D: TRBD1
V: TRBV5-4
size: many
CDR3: CASSLPGTGLYEQYF
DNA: TGTGCCAGCAGCTTGCCCGGGACAGGGTTGTACGAGCAGTACTTC

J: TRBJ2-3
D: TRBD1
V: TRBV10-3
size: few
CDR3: CAISGPGQGASIPTDTQYF
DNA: TGTGCCATCAGTGGACCGGGACAGGGGGCTTCCATCCCCACAGATACGCAGTATTTT

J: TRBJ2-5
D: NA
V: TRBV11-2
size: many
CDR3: CASSLGGDSWETQYF
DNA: TGTGCCAGCAGCTTAGGGGGGGACAGCTGGGAGACCCAGTACTTC

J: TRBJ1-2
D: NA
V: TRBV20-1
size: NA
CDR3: CSTLGSRYGYTF
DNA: TGCAGCACTCTGGGGAGTCGCTATGGCTACACCTTC

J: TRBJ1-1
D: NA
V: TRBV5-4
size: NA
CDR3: CASSPARAAAEAFF
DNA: TGTGCCAGCAGCCCCGCACGGGCGGCCGCTGAAGCTTTCTTT

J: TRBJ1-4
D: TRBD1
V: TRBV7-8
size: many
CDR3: CASSKDRVISTNEKLFF
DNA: TGTGCCAGCAGCAAGGACAGGGTTATATCGACTAATGAAAAACTGTTTTTT

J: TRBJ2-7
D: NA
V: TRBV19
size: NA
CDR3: CASSPQTGSYEQYF
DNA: TGTGCCAGTAGTCCCCAAACAGGGTCCTACGAGCAGTACTTC

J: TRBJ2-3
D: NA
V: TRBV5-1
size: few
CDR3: CASSLDRDTQYF
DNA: TGCGCCAGCAGCTTGGATCGAGATACGCAGTATTTT

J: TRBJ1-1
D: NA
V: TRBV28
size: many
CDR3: CASRGVRENTEAFF
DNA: TGTGCCAGCAGGGGAGTGAGGGAGAACACTGAAGCTTTCTTT

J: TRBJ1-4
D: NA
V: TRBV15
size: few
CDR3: CATSRGQGNEKLFF
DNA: TGTGCCACCAGCAGAGGGCAGGGGAATGAAAAACTGTTTTTT

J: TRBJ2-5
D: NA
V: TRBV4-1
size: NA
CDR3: CASSQDRGARETQYF
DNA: TGCGCCAGCAGCCAAGATCGAGGTGCTAGAGAGACCCAGTACTTC

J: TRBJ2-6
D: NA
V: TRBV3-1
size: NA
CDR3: CASSPTPTGANVLTF
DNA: TGTGCCAGCAGCCCGACACCCACTGGGGCCAACGTCCTGACTTTC

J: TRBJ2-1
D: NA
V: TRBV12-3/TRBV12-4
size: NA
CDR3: CASQGREQFF
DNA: TGTGCCAGTCAGGGACGGGAGCAGTTCTTC

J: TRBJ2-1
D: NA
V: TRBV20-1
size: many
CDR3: CSAKGGSDNEQFF
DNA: TGCAGTGCTAAGGGGGGGTCGGACAATGAGCAGTTCTTC

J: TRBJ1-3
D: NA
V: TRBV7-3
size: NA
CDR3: CASSSAGPFSGNTIYF
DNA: TGTGCCAGCAGCTCCGCCGGGCCCTTCTCTGGAAACACCATATATTTT

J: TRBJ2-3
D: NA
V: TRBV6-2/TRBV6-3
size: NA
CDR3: CASSYSGLQLADTQYF
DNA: TGTGCCAGCAGTTACTCGGGGCTCCAGCTTGCAGATACGCAGTATTTT

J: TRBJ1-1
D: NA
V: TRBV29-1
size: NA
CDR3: CSVGVSTEAFF
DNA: TGCAGCGTTGGGGTGAGCACTGAAGCTTTCTTT

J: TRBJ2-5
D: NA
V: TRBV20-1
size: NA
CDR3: CSAVRHIEETQYF
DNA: TGCAGTGCCGTCCGCCACATTGAAGAGACCCAGTACTTC

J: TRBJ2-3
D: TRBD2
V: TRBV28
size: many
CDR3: CASSFSLAGGQDTQYF
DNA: TGTGCCAGCAGTTTCTCACTAGCGGGGGGGCAAGATACGCAGTATTTT

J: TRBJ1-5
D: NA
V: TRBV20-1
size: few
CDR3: CSARGGHSNQPQHF
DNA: TGCAGTGCTAGGGGCGGACATAGCAATCAGCCCCAGCATTTT

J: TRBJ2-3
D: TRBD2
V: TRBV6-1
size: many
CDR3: CAAGSLAGGSPSINTQYF
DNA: TGTGCCGCAGGCTCCCTAGCGGGGGGGTCCCCAAGTATAAATACGCAGTATTTT

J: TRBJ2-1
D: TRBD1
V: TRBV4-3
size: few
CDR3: CASSQTDRGPYNEQFF
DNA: TGCGCCAGCAGCCAGACGGACAGGGGCCCCTACAATGAGCAGTTCTTC

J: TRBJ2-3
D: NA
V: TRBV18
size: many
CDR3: CASSFTPGRSTDTQYF
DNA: TGTGCCAGCTCCTTCACCCCGGGACGCTCCACAGATACGCAGTATTTT

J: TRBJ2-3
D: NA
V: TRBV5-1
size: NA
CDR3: CASRPGTARTDTQYF
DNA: TGCGCCAGCAGGCCCGGGACTGCACGCACAGATACGCAGTATTTT

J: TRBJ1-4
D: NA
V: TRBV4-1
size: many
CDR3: CASSQFNAALRALNEKLFF
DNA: TGCGCCAGCAGCCAATTCAATGCGGCTCTGAGGGCATTAAATGAAAAACTGTTTTTT

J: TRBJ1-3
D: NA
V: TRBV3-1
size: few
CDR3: CASSQGVANSGNTIYF
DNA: TGTGCCAGCAGCCAAGGGGTGGCGAACTCTGGAAACACCATATATTTT

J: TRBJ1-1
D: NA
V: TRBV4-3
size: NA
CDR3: CASSQGRQLDTEAFF
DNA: TGCGCCAGCAGCCAAGGGAGGCAGCTCGACACTGAAGCTTTCTTT

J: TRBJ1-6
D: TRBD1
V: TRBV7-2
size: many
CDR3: CASSLRQGNSPLHF
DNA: TGTGCCAGCAGCCTTCGACAGGGAAATTCACCCCTCCACTTT

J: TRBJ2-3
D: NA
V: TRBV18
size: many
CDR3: CASSPLAAGTAKDVAQYF
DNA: TGTGCCAGCTCACCATTGGCGGCGGGGACAGCAAAGGACGTTGCGCAGTATTTT

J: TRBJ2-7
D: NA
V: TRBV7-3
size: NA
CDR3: CASSLARPQRQHTRNSSYEQYF
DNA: TGTGCCAGCAGCTTAGCCAGGCCCCAGCGACAGCACACACGAAATAGCTCCTACGAGCAGTACTTC

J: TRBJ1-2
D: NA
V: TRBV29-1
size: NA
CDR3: CSVEAYRFSGISYGYTF
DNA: TGCAGCGTTGAGGCCTACAGGTTTAGTGGGATTAGCTATGGCTACACCTTC

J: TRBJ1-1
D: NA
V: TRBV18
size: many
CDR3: CASSPFGGKDTEAFF
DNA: TGTGCCAGCTCACCATTCGGAGGGAAGGACACTGAAGCTTTCTTT

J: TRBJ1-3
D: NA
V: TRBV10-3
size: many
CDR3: CAIVNGDTIYF
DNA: TGTGCCATCGTTAACGGCGACACCATATATTTT

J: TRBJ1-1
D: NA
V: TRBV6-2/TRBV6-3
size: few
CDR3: CASSFSPTQGMTEAFF
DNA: TGTGCCAGCAGTTTCTCCCCAACCCAGGGGATGACTGAAGCTTTCTTT

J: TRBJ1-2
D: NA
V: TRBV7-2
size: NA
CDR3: CASSLVQDYGYTF
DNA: TGTGCCAGCAGCTTAGTACAGGACTATGGCTACACCTTC

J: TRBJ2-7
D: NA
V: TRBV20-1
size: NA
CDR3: CSAREGVDYEQYF
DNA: TGCAGTGCTAGGGAAGGGGTCGACTACGAGCAGTACTTC

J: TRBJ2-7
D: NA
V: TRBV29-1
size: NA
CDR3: CSVPMGRRSYEQYF
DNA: TGCAGCGTTCCGATGGGAAGGAGGTCCTACGAGCAGTACTTC

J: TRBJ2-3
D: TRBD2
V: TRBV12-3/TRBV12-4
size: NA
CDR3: CASSRTSGYTDTQYF
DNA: TGTGCCAGCAGTCGGACTAGCGGGTACACAGATACGCAGTATTTT